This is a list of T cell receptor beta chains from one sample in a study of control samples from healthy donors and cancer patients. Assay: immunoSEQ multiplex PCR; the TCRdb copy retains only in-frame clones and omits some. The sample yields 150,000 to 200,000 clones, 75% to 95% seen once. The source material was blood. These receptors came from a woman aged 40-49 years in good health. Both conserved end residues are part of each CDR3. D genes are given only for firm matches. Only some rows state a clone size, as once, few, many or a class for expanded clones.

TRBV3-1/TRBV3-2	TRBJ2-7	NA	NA	CASSQGGFQAYEQYF	TGTGCCAGCAGCCAAGGAGGGTTCCAAGCCTACGAGCAGTACTTC
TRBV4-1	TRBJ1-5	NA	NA	CASSQVPENQPQHF	TGCGCCAGCAGCCAAGTTCCGGAAAATCAGCCCCAGCATTTT
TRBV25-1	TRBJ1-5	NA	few	CASSDEAGDNQPQHF	TGTGCCAGCAGTGATGAGGCAGGGGACAATCAGCCCCAGCATTTT
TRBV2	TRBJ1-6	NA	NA	CASSGPLNSPLHF	TGTGCCAGCAGTGGCCCGTTAAATTCACCCCTCCACTTT
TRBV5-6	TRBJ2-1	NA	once	CASSPVYSYNEQFF	TGTGCCAGCAGCCCCGTTTATTCCTACAATGAGCAGTTCTTC
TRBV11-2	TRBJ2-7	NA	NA	CASSPFLTGPEQYF	TGTGCCAGCAGCCCCTTCCTTACAGGTCCCGAGCAGTACTTC
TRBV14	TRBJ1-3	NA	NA	CASSQASVRNTIYF	TGTGCCAGCAGCCAAGCCAGCGTGCGAAACACCATATATTTT
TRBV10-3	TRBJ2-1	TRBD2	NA	CAINTSGGQRQFF	TGTGCCATCAATACTAGCGGGGGACAAAGGCAGTTCTTC
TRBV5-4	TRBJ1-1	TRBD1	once	CASSQNRDREREAFF	TGTGCCAGCAGCCAGAACCGGGACAGGGAGAGGGAAGCTTTCTTT
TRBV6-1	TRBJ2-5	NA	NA	CASSEATAQETQYF	TGTGCCAGCAGTGAAGCGACAGCACAAGAGACCCAGTACTTC
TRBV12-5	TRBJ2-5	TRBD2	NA	CASGLGVGGQETQYF	TGTGCTAGTGGTTTGGGAGTGGGGGGGCAAGAGACCCAGTACTTC
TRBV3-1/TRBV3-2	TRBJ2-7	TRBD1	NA	CASSQHTVPGQGLHEQYF	TGTGCCAGCAGCCAGCACACTGTCCCGGGACAGGGCTTGCACGAGCAGTACTTC
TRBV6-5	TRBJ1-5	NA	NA	CASGGDQPQHF	TGTGCCAGCGGGGGGGATCAGCCCCAGCATTTT
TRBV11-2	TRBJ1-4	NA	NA	CASRGGANEKLFF	TGTGCCAGCAGAGGAGGAGCTAATGAAAAACTGTTTTTT
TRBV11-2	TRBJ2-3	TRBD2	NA	CASSLGGLAFTDTQYF	TGTGCCAGCAGCTTAGGTGGACTAGCCTTCACAGATACGCAGTATTTT
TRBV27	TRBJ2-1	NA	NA	CASSLLGRNEQFF	TGTGCCAGCAGTTTGCTGGGGCGAAATGAGCAGTTCTTC
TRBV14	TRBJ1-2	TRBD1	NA	CASSQGGGTGMYRGYTF	TGTGCCAGCAGCCAAGGTGGCGGGACAGGGATGTATCGGGGCTACACCTTC
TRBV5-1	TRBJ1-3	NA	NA	CASTEGGLSGNTIYF	TGCGCCAGCACGGAGGGGGGTCTCTCTGGAAACACCATATATTTT
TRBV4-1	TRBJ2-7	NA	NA	CASSQEFTGSPYEQYF	TGCGCCAGCAGCCAAGAGTTTACGGGATCACCCTACGAGCAGTACTTC
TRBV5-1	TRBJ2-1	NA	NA	CASSLPGGAIYNEQFF	TGCGCCAGCAGCTTGCCCGGGGGCGCGATCTACAATGAGCAGTTCTTC
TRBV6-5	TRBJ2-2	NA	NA	CASSYGQPDTGELFF	TGTGCCAGCAGTTACGGCCAGCCTGACACCGGGGAGCTGTTTTTT
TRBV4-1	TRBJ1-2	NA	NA	CASSQIMGDSNYGYTF	TGCGCCAGCAGCCAAATTATGGGGGATTCTAACTATGGCTACACCTTC
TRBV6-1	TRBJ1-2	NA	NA	CASSERAASYGYTF	TGTGCCAGCAGTGAAAGGGCAGCCTCCTATGGCTACACCTTC
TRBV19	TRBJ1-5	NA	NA	CASRSGNQPQHF	TGTGCCAGTCGGTCAGGGAATCAGCCCCAGCATTTT
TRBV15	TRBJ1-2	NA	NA	CATSRGQVLVWGYGYTF	TGTGCCACCAGCAGGGGCCAGGTCCTAGTGTGGGGCTATGGCTACACCTTC
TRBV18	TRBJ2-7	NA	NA	CASSPPSVEEQYF	TGTGCCAGCTCACCACCGTCAGTTGAGGAGCAGTACTTC
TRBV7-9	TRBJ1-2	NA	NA	CASSRSGVHGYTF	TGTGCCAGCAGTCGTTCAGGGGTGCATGGCTACACCTTC
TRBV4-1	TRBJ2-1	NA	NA	CASSQHSDGEQFF	TGCGCCAGCAGCCAACACTCCGATGGTGAGCAGTTCTTC
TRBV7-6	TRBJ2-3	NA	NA	CASSLSAIRTDTQYF	TGTGCCAGCAGCTTGTCGGCTATTCGCACAGATACGCAGTATTTT
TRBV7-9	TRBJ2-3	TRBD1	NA	CASSSYRGGKTDTQYF	TGTGCCAGCAGCTCCTACAGGGGTGGTAAGACAGATACGCAGTATTTT
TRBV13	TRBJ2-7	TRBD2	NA	CASSLGASGGIYEQYF	TGTGCCAGCAGCTTAGGGGCTAGCGGGGGGATCTACGAGCAGTACTTC
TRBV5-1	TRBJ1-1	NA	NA	CASRGKDTEAFF	TGCGCCAGCAGGGGAAAGGACACTGAAGCTTTCTTT
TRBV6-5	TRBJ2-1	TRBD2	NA	CASSYSSGGGNEQFF	TGTGCCAGCAGTTACTCTAGCGGGGGGGGCAATGAGCAGTTCTTC